Below are 28 T cell receptor beta chains sequenced from a single sample in a study of post-analysis software for immune sequencing data. These receptors are not linked to any known antigen. The authors incorporated unique molecular identifiers into the TCR beta cDNA libraries. TCRdb ran MiXCR on the PCR reads and lists one entry per CDR3 protein. The sample lists about 820,000 distinct CDR3 sequences; about 53% were seen once. Whole-study findings and limits: Five TRBV segments, including TRBV5-6, TRBV5-1 and TRBV20-1, were more frequent in patients than controls.

Sample: blood. The receptors shown here come from a girl between 10 and 17 years old with multiple sclerosis.

The chain has TRBV12-3 or TRBV12-4 and TRBJ2-3; 9 nucleotides agree with TRBD2. Trimming took 4 bases from V and 0 from J; bases not matched to a gene: 11. This CDR3 region has 18 residues. CDR3 coding DNA: TGTGCCAGCAGTTCTGGTCCTAGCGGGGTCGATAGCACAGATACGCAGTATTTT. It codes for CASSSGPSGVDSTDTQYF.

In its sample, this clonotype was seen a few times. The rearrangement uses TRBV2 and TRBJ2-4; maybe TRBD2 (5 bases). The closer fit of TRBJ2-7 to the DNA end suggests the J call may be wrong. CDR1 is SNHLY and CDR2 is FYNNEI in the germline V gene. CDR3 length: 13 residues. The CDR3 loop reads CASSAGTGYEQYF. The CDR3 DNA follows: TGTGCCAGCAGTGCGGGAACGGGATACGAGCAGTACTTC.

The rearrangement links TRBV5-5 to TRBJ2-4; either TRBD1 or TRBD2 may supply D (5 bases each). The germline V gene has CDR1 SGHKS and CDR2 YYEKEE (reference sequence). CDR3 length equals 14 residues. Trimming took off 4 bases at V and 7 bases at J, with 15 bases between the two ends. CDR3 nucleotide sequence: TGTGCCAGCAGCAGGGACCTAGGGGAGAACATTCAGTACTTC. It translates to CASSRDLGENIQYF. Together with reference TRBV5-5 and TRBJ2-4, the CDR3 gives the full variable domain: DAGVTQSPTHLIKTRGQQVTLRCSPISGHKSVSWYQQVLGQGPQFIFQYYEKEERGRGNFPDRFSARQFPNYSSELNVNALLLGDSALYLCASSRDLGENIQYFGAGTRLSVL.

The gene calls are TRBV4-1 and TRBJ2-1, with 9 bases identical to TRBD2. This CDR3 contains 16 residues. Trimming cost V 4 bases and J 9 bases; bases outside gene matches: 13. CDR1 and CDR2 (germline): MGHRA, YSYEKL. The chain's CDR3 is CASSRLRLAGIGEQFF. As DNA, the CDR3 is TGCGCCAGCAGCCGTTTAAGGCTAGCGGGAATCGGTGAGCAGTTCTTC.

The chain carries TRBV19 and TRBJ2-7; TRBD2 agrees at 10 bases. This CDR3 has 14 residues. The germline gives CDR1 LNHDA, CDR2 SQIVND (reference sequence). V gave up 6 bases and J gave up 3 bases; unmatched junction bases: 5. The CDR3 sequence: CASRVLAGDYEQYF. The CDR3 coding sequence is TGTGCCAGTAGGGTTCTAGCGGGGGACTACGAGCAGTACTTC. Full variable domain (outside the CDR3, taken from reference TRBV19 and TRBJ2-7): DGGITQSPKYLFRKEGQNVTLSCEQNLNHDAMYWYRQDPGQGLRLIYYSQIVNDFQKGDIAEGYSVSREKKESFPLTVTSAQKNPTAFYLCASRVLAGDYEQYFGPGTRLTVT.

This clonotype appeared a few times. The chain is built from TRBV2 and TRBJ2-4, with D possibly matching TRBD2 (6 bases). Per germline, CDR1 SNHLY and CDR2 FYNNEI. V was trimmed by 2 bases and J by 1 base, leaving 12 bases between them. The CDR3 loop spans 16 amino acids. The chain's CDR3 is CASSEYGTGAKNIQYF. CDR3 coding DNA: TGTGCCAGCAGTGAATACGGGACTGGGGCCAAAAACATTCAGTACTTC.

V and J are TRBV9 and TRBJ1-4; D not certain. V was cut by 6 bases and J by 3 bases, with 12 bases left in between. Germline V gene sequence: CDR1 SGDLS, CDR2 YYNGEE. The CDR3 has 14 amino acids. CDR3 residues: CASKESDSNEKLFF. In nucleotides, the CDR3 is TGTGCCAGCAAAGAGTCAGACTCTAATGAAAAACTGTTTTTT.

This clonotype has just a few counts. The chain is built from TRBV29-1 and TRBJ1-2; D is unresolved. Germline assignment: CDR1 SQVTM and CDR2 ANQGSEA. This CDR3 is 12 amino acids long. The V end lost 3 bases, the J end lost 4 bases, and 9 bases lay between the germline ends. CDR3 region: CSVDLLAYGYTF. CDR3 in DNA: TGCAGCGTTGATCTTTTGGCCTATGGCTACACCTTC. Filled out from reference TRBV29-1 and TRBJ1-2, the complete variable domain reads SAVISQKPSRDICQRGTSLTIQCQVDSQVTMMFWYRQQPGQSLTLIATANQGSEATYESGFVIDKFPISRPNLTFSTLTVSNMSPEDSSIYLCSVDLLAYGYTFGSGTRLTVV.

The chain recombines TRBV25-1 with TRBJ1-2; D is unresolved. Germline loops: CDR1 MGHDK, CDR2 SYGVNS. The CDR3 length is 12 residues. V was trimmed by 8 bases and J by 7 bases, leaving 14 bases between them. CDR3 loop: CASASAVGGYTF. CDR3 bases: TGTGCCAGCGCCTCAGCCGTTGGTGGCTACACCTTC.

This clonotype came up a few times. V is TRBV4-1 and J is TRBJ1-4; D is uncertain. Trimming removed 7 bases from V and 2 bases from J, with 17 bases in between. Germline V gene sequence: CDR1 MGHRA, CDR2 YSYEKL. This CDR3 is built from 16 residues. CDR3 bases: TGCGCCAGCACAAACCCCCTTGTAGGTACTAATGAAAAACTGTTTTTT. Translating gives CASTNPLVGTNEKLFF.

V gene TRBV5-1 combines with J gene TRBJ2-7; 9 bases are shared with TRBD1. The CDR3 spans 17 residues. Germline V CDR1 and CDR2: SGHRS, YFSETQ. V shed 1 base and J 5 bases; nucleotides not matched to a gene: 13. The CDR3 protein is CASSLTLSGTGSHEQYF. The CDR3 DNA sequence: TGCGCCAGCAGCTTGACCCTTTCCGGGACAGGGTCCCACGAGCAGTACTTC.

This clonotype has just a few counts. This chain joins TRBV29-1 and TRBJ2-5, with 8 bases that match TRBD1. Per germline, CDR1 SQVTM and CDR2 ANQGSEA. CDR3 length: 14 amino acids. The V and J ends lost 2 bases and 1 base, in that order; junction bases with no gene match: 3. CDR3 DNA: TGCAGCGTTGAATCGGACAGGGTCCAAGAGACCCAGTACTTC. Protein: CSVESDRVQETQYF.

The chain joins TRBV29-1 to TRBJ2-1; no definite D call. Trimming shortened V by 3 bases and J by 9 bases, and 12 bases separated the two germline ends. CDR1 is SQVTM and CDR2 is ANQGSEA in the germline V gene. This CDR3 contains 12 residues. CDR3 protein: CSVDRALVEQFF. In DNA form, the CDR3 reads TGCAGCGTTGACAGAGCTTTGGTTGAGCAGTTCTTC.

In DNA, the CDR3 is TGTGCCAGCAGGCTTCGGATGGGTGATGGCTACACCTTC. Translated, it gives CASRLRMGDGYTF. The chain uses TRBV6-5 and TRBJ1-2; D is undetermined. Trimming cost V 6 bases and J 6 bases, with 14 bases left between them. The CDR3 is made up of 13 amino acids. The germline gives CDR1 MNHEY, CDR2 SVGAGI.

V gene TRBV13 combines with J gene TRBJ1-1, with TRBD1 as a possible D gene (5 bases). Trimming removed 2 bases from V and 3 bases from J, with 16 bases in between. Germline CDR1 and CDR2: PRHDT and FYEKMQ (reference sequence). CDR3 size: 16 residues. This chain's CDR3 is CASSLSQGREDTEAFF. As DNA, the CDR3 is TGTGCCAGCAGCTTATCGCAGGGACGGGAGGACACTGAAGCTTTCTTT.

This clonotype has only a few counts. CDR3 nucleotide sequence: TGCAGCGTTGAAGATAGGGTTAGGGGAGGCTACGAGCAGTACTTC. It codes for CSVEDRVRGGYEQYF. The chain has TRBV29-1 and TRBJ2-7; perhaps TRBD2 as D (6 bases). Trimming pared 0 bases from V and 3 bases from J, leaving 15 bases between. Per germline, CDR1 SQVTM and CDR2 ANQGSEA. The CDR3 runs to 15 residues.

This chain uses TRBV6-6 with TRBJ2-7; D perhaps matches TRBD1 (5 bases). The CDR3 extends over 13 amino acids. CDR1 is MNHNY and CDR2 is SVGAGI in the germline V gene (reference sequence). Trimming removed 5 bases from V and 1 base from J, with 9 bases in between. CDR3 DNA sequence: TGTGCCAGCAGTCCACAGGTGTCCTACGAGCAGTACTTC. It codes for CASSPQVSYEQYF.

This clonotype was counted a single time. The rearrangement uses TRBV5-1 and TRBJ1-4; no firm D call. The CDR3 extends over 15 amino acids. V lost 1 base to trimming and J lost 2 bases, with 9 bases between them. Germline V gene sequence: CDR1 SGHRS, CDR2 YFSETQ. CDR3 region: CASSLWAATNEKLFF. The CDR3 coding sequence is TGCGCCAGCAGCTTGTGGGCGGCCACTAATGAAAAACTGTTTTTT.

The table lists this clonotype with a count of one. The V call is TRBV2, the J call TRBJ2-1; D may correspond to TRBD1 or TRBD2 (5 bases each). The germline V gene has CDR1 SNHLY and CDR2 FYNNEI. The ends were cut back, 4 bases at V and 3 bases at J, with 13 bases in the middle. CDR3 length: 15 residues. CDR3: CASSGGIVGYNEQFF. CDR3 DNA: TGTGCCAGCAGTGGGGGGATAGTGGGCTACAATGAGCAGTTCTTC.

The gene calls are TRBV20-1 and TRBJ2-6; unclear D gene. The V and J ends lost 3 bases and 0 bases respectively, with 6 bases between them. This CDR3 has 14 amino acids. Germline V gives CDR1 DFQATT, CDR2 SNEGSKA (reference sequence). CDR3 residues: CSARGYSGANVLTF. The CDR3 DNA reads as TGCAGTGCTAGGGGGTACTCTGGGGCCAACGTCCTGACTTTC.

The chain has TRBV6-1 and TRBJ2-3, with D unclear. Trimming pared 3 bases from V and 0 bases from J, leaving 10 bases between. The germline gives CDR1 MNHNS, CDR2 SASEGT. The CDR3 consists of 15 residues. For the CDR3, the DNA is TGTGCCAGCAGTGAGTACGGTTTAAGCACAGATACGCAGTATTTT. This translates into CASSEYGLSTDTQYF.

This clonotype was found a few times. The chain links TRBV6-6 to TRBJ2-7, with D perhaps matching TRBD1 (6 bases). Germline V CDR1 and CDR2: MNHNY, SVGAGI (reference sequence). The CDR3 spans 13 residues. Between the trimmed V and J ends, which lost 8 bases and 3 bases, there was a span of 14 bases. DNA for the CDR3: TGTGCCAGCCGGGAACAGGGAATCTACGAGCAGTACTTC. Amino acids: CASREQGIYEQYF.

This clonotype was recorded a few times. The chain links TRBV6-5 to TRBJ2-5, with D possibly matching TRBD1 (5 bases). The J call is doubtful: the DNA matches TRBJ2-7 better. CDR3 length: 14 residues. Per the germline V gene, CDR1 is MNHEY and CDR2 is SVGAGI. The CDR3 loop reads CASRSTGGAYEQYF. As DNA, the CDR3 is TGTGCCAGCAGATCAACAGGTGGGGCTTACGAGCAGTACTTC.

The rearrangement uses TRBV29-1 and TRBJ2-7, with D possibly TRBD1 on 5 matching bases. This CDR3 region has 13 residues. Germline V gene data show CDR1 as SQVTM and CDR2 as ANQGSEA. The germline V and J ends were trimmed by 4 bases and 7 bases, with 17 bases remaining between them. This CDR3 reads CSVATATLGEQYF. For the CDR3, the DNA is TGCAGCGTTGCGACAGCGACTTTGGGTGAGCAGTACTTC.

The rearrangement uses TRBV5-1 and TRBJ2-7, with D perhaps TRBD1 (6 bases). From germline, CDR1 is SGHRS and CDR2 YFSETQ. There are 13 residues in the CDR3. Trimming pared 4 bases from V and 3 bases from J, leaving 11 bases between. The CDR3, as DNA: TGCGCCAGCAGCGTGGACAGTATCTACGAGCAGTACTTC. Its translation is CASSVDSIYEQYF.

This clonotype has only a few counts. The chain has TRBV29-1 and TRBJ1-2; 7 nucleotides line up with TRBD1. Germline loops: CDR1 SQVTM, CDR2 ANQGSEA. V dropped 6 bases and J dropped 3; count of bases not matched to a gene: 10. There are 14 residues in the CDR3. In nucleotides, the CDR3 is TGCAGCGTCCTCGGGGACAGAGGGGACTATGGCTACACCTTC. This gives the protein CSVLGDRGDYGYTF.

This clonotype was counted between two and nine times. This sequence joins TRBV18 and TRBJ2-4, with D maybe TRBD1 (6 bases). The V gene lost 0 bases and the J gene lost 0 bases, with 9 bases spanning the gap. The CDR3 consists of 16 residues. Germline V lookup: CDR1 KGHSH, CDR2 LQKENI. The CDR3 loop reads CASSPPWGLAKNIQYF. In DNA, the CDR3 is TGTGCCAGCTCACCACCGTGGGGGCTAGCCAAAAACATTCAGTACTTC.

This clonotype was seen only a few times. V usage is TRBV7-9 and J usage is TRBJ2-3; tentatively, D is TRBD1 (6 bases). Germline values: CDR1 SEHNR, CDR2 FQNEAQ (reference sequence). Trimming took off 2 bases at V and 0 bases at J, with 15 bases between the two ends. The CDR3 is 17 amino acids. CDR3 DNA sequence: TGTGCCAGCAGCTTATATAAACAGGGACCGAGCACAGATACGCAGTATTTT. Its translation is CASSLYKQGPSTDTQYF.